This T cell receptor (beta chain) derives from a study of T cell responses to AZD1222 COVID-19 vaccine. Profiled with immunoSEQ multiplex PCR; TCRdb holds only in-frame clones, not every one. The sample lists about 140,000 clones, about nine tenths occurring once. Findings and caveats of the study: Spike as a whole was targeted by vaccine-associated CD4 TCRs, dominant at 160-218 and 743-854.

As for this clone: The antigen is unknown.

The source is an adult who received the AZD1222 COVID-19 vaccine. Here the sequenced sample was peripheral blood, taken 28 days after the second AZD1222 dose.

As DNA, the CDR3 is TGCGCCAGCAGCCAAGCTGTACAGGGACCCTACGAGCAGTACTTC. As protein: CASSQAVQGPYEQYF. V gene TRBV4-3 combines with J gene TRBJ2-7; D may be TRBD1 (6 bases). Between the trimmed V and J ends, which lost 1 base and 2 bases, there was a span of 12 bases. The CDR3 runs 15 residues. Germline V gene lookup returns CDR1 LGHNA and CDR2 YSLEER.